The clone carrying this T cell receptor (beta chain) occurred a few times. The antigen is unknown. Profiling relied on immunoSEQ multiplex PCR, and the TCRdb table lists in-frame clones only, not all of them. The sample records roughly 80,000 clones, around nine tenths being singletons. The record originates from a study of T cell responses to AZD1222 COVID-19 vaccine. General study findings and limits: Clonal diversity was possibly underestimated; the donors were predominantly white British and more often female.

In germline, CDR1 is SEHNR, CDR2 FQNEAQ (reference sequence). Losses at the gene ends were 1 base for V and 2 bases for J; bases not matched to a gene: 2. This CDR3 spans 14 amino acids. The TCR originated in an adult in good health. The rearrangement joins TRBV7-9 to TRBJ2-7; 7 nucleotides agree with TRBD1. This material consisted of peripheral blood, taken on day 0 of AZD1222 vaccination. The CDR3 protein is CASSLGTGPYEQYF. Written as DNA, the CDR3 is TGTGCCAGCAGCTTAGGGACAGGTCCCTACGAGCAGTACTTC.